The source of this TCR beta chain is a study of T cell responses to AZD1222 COVID-19 vaccine. Overall study results and limits: Among the donors, most were white British and more were female, and clonal diversity was possibly underestimated.

This CDR3 has 13 amino acids. V was trimmed by 1 base and J by 4 bases, leaving 8 bases between them. The germline CDR1 and CDR2 sequences are SGHRS and YFSETQ. This clone was seen a handful of times. Antigen unknown. Clones were read by immunoSEQ multiplex PCR, and TCRdb kept only the in-frame ones, dropping some. The repertoire holds around 120,000 clones, 75% to 90% seen once, with 2.4% in the top ten. This receptor was obtained from an adult in good health. This chain connects TRBV5-1 to TRBJ1-1, with D unclear. The source was peripheral blood, collected on day 0 of AZD1222 vaccination. CDR3: CASSLRAVTEAFF. The DNA for the CDR3 is TGCGCCAGCAGCTTGAGGGCGGTCACTGAAGCTTTCTTT.